This paragraph reports one T cell receptor (beta chain). V lost 2 bases and J lost 5; bases outside the gene matches: 4. CDR3 size: 15 residues. Germline CDR1 reads MNHEY; CDR2 reads SMNVEV (reference sequence). The data stem from a study of TIL therapy for anti-PD-1-resistant metastatic lung cancer. At the level of the study: Tumors carried a median roughly 1.5 non-synonymous mutations per megabase.

Sequencing used immunoSEQ v3. Libraries were prepared by immunoSEQ multiplex PCR; TCRdb keeps only in-frame clonotypes and omits some of them. The sample records about 15,000 clones, 86% being singletons. Time point indicated: pre-treatment sample, taken before nivolumab and TIL therapy. Patients were adults with stage 4 NSCLC. The sequenced sample was blood, obtained at baseline. The gene calls are TRBV27 and TRBJ2-5; 11 bases align to TRBD2. This clonotype was obtained from a person aged 25 to 85 with non-small cell lung cancer. DNA for the CDR3: TGTGCCAGCAGTTTACTAGCGGGGGGCTATGAGACCCAGTACTTC. Protein sequence: CASSLLAGGYETQYF.